Below are 26 T cell receptor beta chains sequenced from a single sample in a study of cytomegalovirus exposure and HLA in healthy donors. The primer mix had 60 Vbeta and 13 Jbeta primers. Assay used: immunoSEQ multiplex PCR; TCRdb lists only in-frame clones, some missing. Here the sample spans around 140,000 clones, about 80% being singletons. Source material: PBMCs. These TCRs come from a woman aged 40-49 years in good health and CMV-seropositive.

This clone was counted between two and nine times. This chain links TRBV6-6 with TRBJ2-3; unclear D gene. Trimming removed 6 bases at V and 0 bases at J, with 4 bases between. This CDR3 is built from 12 residues. Germline CDR1 reads MNHNY; CDR2 reads SVGAGI (reference sequence). The CDR3 protein is CASSPSTDTQYF. The CDR3 DNA is TGTGCCAGCAGCCCAAGCACAGATACGCAGTATTTT.

About this clone: The junction departs from germline at one end; a sequencing error may be responsible. The chain combines TRBV5-4 with TRBJ1-3, with 9 bases identical to TRBD1. Looked up from germline, CDR1 is SGHNT and CDR2 is YYREEE (reference sequence). The CDR3 is made up of 13 amino acids. CDR3: CASSAFRDRVGDF. The DNA for the CDR3 is TGTGCCAGCAGCGCCTTTCGGGACAGGGTAGGGGATTTT.

This rearrangement joins TRBV13 to TRBJ2-5; 9 nucleotides line up with TRBD1. The germline gives CDR1 PRHDT, CDR2 FYEKMQ (reference sequence). The ends lost 2 bases at V and 4 bases at J; junction bases unmatched: 2. This CDR3 has 14 residues. In nucleotides, the CDR3 is TGTGCCAGCAGCTTACGACAGGGGGGAGAGACCCAGTACTTC. Residues: CASSLRQGGETQYF.

Only a few counts were recorded for this clone. This chain joins TRBV9 and TRBJ2-1, with a possible D match to TRBD2 (5 bases). Germline-derived CDR1 and CDR2 are SGDLS and YYNGEE. V shed 1 base and J shed 9 bases, with 14 bases lying between them. This CDR3 has 14 residues. The CDR3 is CASSVIPARGEQFF. CDR3 bases: TGTGCCAGCAGCGTAATCCCGGCCCGGGGTGAGCAGTTCTTC.

The chain joins TRBV5-1 to TRBJ2-2; 7 positions agree with TRBD1. V lost 7 bases and J lost 1; bases outside the gene matches: 7. The CDR3 runs to 15 residues. In germline, CDR1 is SGHRS, CDR2 YFSETQ. CDR3 bases: TGCGCCAGCGAATTAAGGGGGCAGAACACCGGGGAGCTGTTTTTT. As protein: CASELRGQNTGELFF.

This clone was seen only a few times. CDR3 nucleotide sequence: TGTGCCAGTAGTACAGGGGGAGAGACCCAGTACTTC. This sequence encodes CASSTGGETQYF. The chain is built from TRBV19 and TRBJ2-5; 7 bases align to TRBD1. Trimming cost V 4 bases and J 4 bases; bases outside gene matches: 0. The CDR3 spans 12 residues. CDR1 LNHDA and CDR2 SQIVND come from the germline V gene (reference sequence).

Here the CDR3 reads CASSIDLGGAGTKNIQYF. Written as DNA, the CDR3 is TGTGCCAGTAGTATAGATCTCGGGGGGGCCGGAACCAAAAACATTCAGTACTTC. The chain couples TRBV19 to TRBJ2-4; 8 positions agree with TRBD2. V lost 0 bases, J lost 2 bases, and 9 bases stayed unmatched. Germline V CDR1 and CDR2: LNHDA, SQIVND (reference sequence). This CDR3 comprises 18 residues.

This chain joins TRBV7-6 and TRBJ1-1; D not certain. V lost 6 bases, J lost 1 base, and 9 bases lay in between. CDR3 length: 13 residues. Germline loops: CDR1 SGHVS, CDR2 FNYEAQ. CDR3 DNA: TGTGCCAGCAGGGAGAATCAGAACACTGAAGCTTTCTTT. Protein sequence: CASRENQNTEAFF.

The chain carries TRBV15 and TRBJ2-7; D gene unclear. The CDR3 has 11 amino acids. The germline V gene has CDR1 LNHNV and CDR2 YYDKDF (reference sequence). V gave up 5 bases and J gave up 6 bases, with 8 bases separating them. CDR3 sequence reads: CATSSSSEQYF. CDR3 nucleotide sequence: TGTGCCACCAGCTCTTCCAGCGAGCAGTACTTC.

The V call is TRBV6-5, the J call TRBJ1-3, with D perhaps matching TRBD1 (6 bases). The V gene lost 2 bases and the J gene lost 7 bases, with 6 bases spanning the gap. CDR1 MNHEY and CDR2 SVGAGI come from the germline V gene. The CDR3 is made up of 12 amino acids. The CDR3 loop reads CASSYQGNTIYF. The CDR3 coding sequence is TGTGCCAGCAGTTACCAGGGGAACACCATATATTTT.

The chain employs TRBV6-1 and TRBJ2-7; D uncertain. Per germline, CDR1 MNHNS and CDR2 SASEGT. This CDR3 contains 14 residues. V lost 5 bases and J lost 2, with 13 bases in between. Here the CDR3 DNA reads TGTGCCAGCAGTTTTAAAACGGCGGCCTACGAGCAGTACTTC. Translating gives CASSFKTAAYEQYF.

This sequence joins TRBV10-2 and TRBJ2-1; D perhaps matches TRBD2 (7 bases). V lost 6 bases and J lost 10, with 13 bases in between. The germline V gene has CDR1 WSHSY and CDR2 SAAADI. The length of the CDR3 is 12 residues. CDR3 DNA: TGCGCCAGCAGAAGGGGGGAGGGCGAGCAGTTCTTC. Translating it yields CASRRGEGEQFF.

Only a few counts were recorded for this clone. V and J are TRBV2 and TRBJ2-7; maybe TRBD1 (6 bases). V lost 4 bases and J lost 3, with 7 bases in between. Germline CDR1 is SNHLY and CDR2 is FYNNEI. The CDR3 runs to 12 residues. The CDR3 sequence is CASSGDIYEQYF. The CDR3 region has the DNA TGTGCCAGCAGTGGGGACATCTACGAGCAGTACTTC. Looking up the rest from reference TRBV2 and TRBJ2-7 gives the full variable domain: EPEVTQTPSHQVTQMGQEVILRCVPISNHLYFYWYRQILGQKVEFLVSFYNNEISEKSEIFDDQFSVERPDGSNFTLKIRSTKLEDSAMYFCASSGDIYEQYFGPGTRLTVT.

The rearrangement joins TRBV5-1 to TRBJ2-3; 9 bases are shared with TRBD1. Germline V gene data show CDR1 as SGHRS and CDR2 as YFSETQ. CDR3 length: 16 amino acids. V shed 4 bases and J 3 bases; nucleotides not matched to a gene: 9. CDR3: CASSSTGGSRTDTQYF. The DNA of the CDR3 is TGCGCCAGCAGCAGCACAGGGGGCTCGAGGACAGATACGCAGTATTTT.

The chain joins TRBV5-1 to TRBJ2-1; 7 bases agree with TRBD1. CDR1 SGHRS and CDR2 YFSETQ come from the germline V gene. This CDR3 spans 19 amino acids. With V trimmed by 3 bases and J by 0 bases, 15 bases remained unmatched. The CDR3 DNA reads as TGCGCCAGCAGCTGGGGGTCGACAGGGTCCTCTTTCTCCTACAATGAGCAGTTCTTC. Translation gives CASSWGSTGSSFSYNEQFF.

The chain couples TRBV14 to TRBJ2-1, with TRBD2 matching over 10 bases. The CDR3 has 15 amino acids. CDR1 is SGHDN, CDR2 FVKESK, per germline. Trimming at V came to 6 bases and at J to 7 bases, leaving 9 bases not matched to a gene. The CDR3: CASRQNGLAANEQFF. DNA for the CDR3: TGTGCCAGCAGACAAAACGGACTAGCGGCAAATGAGCAGTTCTTC.

The V and J genes are TRBV5-4 and TRBJ2-2, with TRBD1 as a possible D gene (6 bases). Germline V gives CDR1 SGHNT, CDR2 YYREEE (reference sequence). Between the trimmed V and J ends, which lost 6 bases and 6 bases, there was a span of 15 bases. This CDR3 is built from 14 residues. The CDR3 loop reads CASNNRDRAGELFF. As DNA, the CDR3 is TGTGCCAGCAACAACAGGGATCGGGCCGGGGAGCTGTTTTTT.

The chain carries TRBV28 and TRBJ2-3; 7 bases map to TRBD2. The CDR3 extends over 16 amino acids. Looked up from germline, CDR1 is MDHEN and CDR2 is SYDVKM. With 3 bases clipped from V and 2 bases from J, the junction kept 8 bases outside the gene matches. In DNA, the CDR3 is TGTGCCAGCAGTTTTGAGCGGGACGGGGACACAGATACGCAGTATTTT. Translation gives CASSFERDGDTDTQYF.

The V and J genes are TRBV21-1 and TRBJ2-1; the D call TRBD2 from the table was never checked on the DNA. TRBV21-1 is a recognized pseudogene. The CDR3 runs 15 residues. The CDR3 protein is CASSKAVGGSYEQFF. The CDR3 DNA reads as TGTGCCAGCAGCAAAGCAGTGGGCGGGAGCTATGAGCAGTTCTTC.

The V call is TRBV5-1, the J call TRBJ2-1; D perhaps matches TRBD2 (6 bases). V lost 0 bases to trimming and J lost 7 bases, with 17 bases between them. Germline-derived CDR1 and CDR2 are SGHRS and YFSETQ. This CDR3 has 16 residues. The CDR3 sequence: CASSLAGGGDRNEQFF. CDR3 nucleotide sequence: TGCGCCAGCAGCTTGGCCGGGGGTGGGGATCGGAATGAGCAGTTCTTC.

V and J are TRBV20-1 and TRBJ1-1, with D unclear. The CDR3 extends over 11 amino acids. Deletions cut 5 bases from V and 3 bases from J, with 7 bases between. In germline, CDR1 is DFQATT, CDR2 SNEGSKA (reference sequence). The CDR3 nucleotides are TGCAGTGCTCTCGGGGACACTGAAGCTTTCTTT. This gives the protein CSALGDTEAFF.

The V gene is TRBV18, the J gene TRBJ1-5, with 7 bases that match TRBD1. Trimming at V came to 6 bases and at J to 5 bases, leaving 7 bases not matched to a gene. This CDR3 spans 14 amino acids. Germline V CDR1 and CDR2: KGHSH, LQKENI. The CDR3 protein is CASSETGPHQPQHF. The CDR3 DNA reads as TGTGCCAGCTCCGAGACAGGGCCCCATCAGCCCCAGCATTTT.

V is TRBV2 and J is TRBJ1-2; TRBD1 matches at 12 bases. The CDR3 runs to 14 residues. Germline V CDR1 and CDR2: SNHLY, FYNNEI. J lost 3 bases, V lost 7 bases, and 3 bases had no gene match. CDR3 sequence: CASMGQGADYGYTF. CDR3 DNA: TGTGCCAGCATGGGACAGGGGGCCGACTATGGCTACACCTTC.

The rearrangement links TRBV13 to TRBJ2-7; 8 bases are a match to TRBD1. The CDR3 contains 14 residues. Per the germline V gene, CDR1 is PRHDT and CDR2 is FYEKMQ (reference sequence). Trimming at V came to 6 bases and at J to 3 bases, leaving 7 bases not matched to a gene. CDR3 in amino acids: CASSSQGAIYEQYF. DNA for the CDR3: TGTGCCAGCAGTTCTCAGGGGGCCATCTACGAGCAGTACTTC.

The chain couples TRBV14 to TRBJ2-6; D gene ambiguous. Trimming stripped 0 bases from V and 0 bases from J, with 9 bases between. The germline V gene encodes CDR1 SGHDN and CDR2 FVKESK. The CDR3 has 17 residues. The CDR3 loop is CASSQDVAVSGANVLTF. The CDR3 nucleotides read TGTGCCAGCAGCCAAGACGTGGCGGTCTCTGGGGCCAACGTCCTGACTTTC.

This clone was detected once. The V call is TRBV27, the J call TRBJ1-1; D call uncertain. The V end was cut by 3 bases, the J end by 2 bases, with 10 bases between. CDR1 MNHEY and CDR2 SMNVEV come from the germline V gene (reference sequence). This CDR3 contains 14 residues. The CDR3 DNA sequence: TGTGCCAGCAGTTTTGGAGGCCCCAACACTGAAGCTTTCTTT. It encodes CASSFGGPNTEAFF.